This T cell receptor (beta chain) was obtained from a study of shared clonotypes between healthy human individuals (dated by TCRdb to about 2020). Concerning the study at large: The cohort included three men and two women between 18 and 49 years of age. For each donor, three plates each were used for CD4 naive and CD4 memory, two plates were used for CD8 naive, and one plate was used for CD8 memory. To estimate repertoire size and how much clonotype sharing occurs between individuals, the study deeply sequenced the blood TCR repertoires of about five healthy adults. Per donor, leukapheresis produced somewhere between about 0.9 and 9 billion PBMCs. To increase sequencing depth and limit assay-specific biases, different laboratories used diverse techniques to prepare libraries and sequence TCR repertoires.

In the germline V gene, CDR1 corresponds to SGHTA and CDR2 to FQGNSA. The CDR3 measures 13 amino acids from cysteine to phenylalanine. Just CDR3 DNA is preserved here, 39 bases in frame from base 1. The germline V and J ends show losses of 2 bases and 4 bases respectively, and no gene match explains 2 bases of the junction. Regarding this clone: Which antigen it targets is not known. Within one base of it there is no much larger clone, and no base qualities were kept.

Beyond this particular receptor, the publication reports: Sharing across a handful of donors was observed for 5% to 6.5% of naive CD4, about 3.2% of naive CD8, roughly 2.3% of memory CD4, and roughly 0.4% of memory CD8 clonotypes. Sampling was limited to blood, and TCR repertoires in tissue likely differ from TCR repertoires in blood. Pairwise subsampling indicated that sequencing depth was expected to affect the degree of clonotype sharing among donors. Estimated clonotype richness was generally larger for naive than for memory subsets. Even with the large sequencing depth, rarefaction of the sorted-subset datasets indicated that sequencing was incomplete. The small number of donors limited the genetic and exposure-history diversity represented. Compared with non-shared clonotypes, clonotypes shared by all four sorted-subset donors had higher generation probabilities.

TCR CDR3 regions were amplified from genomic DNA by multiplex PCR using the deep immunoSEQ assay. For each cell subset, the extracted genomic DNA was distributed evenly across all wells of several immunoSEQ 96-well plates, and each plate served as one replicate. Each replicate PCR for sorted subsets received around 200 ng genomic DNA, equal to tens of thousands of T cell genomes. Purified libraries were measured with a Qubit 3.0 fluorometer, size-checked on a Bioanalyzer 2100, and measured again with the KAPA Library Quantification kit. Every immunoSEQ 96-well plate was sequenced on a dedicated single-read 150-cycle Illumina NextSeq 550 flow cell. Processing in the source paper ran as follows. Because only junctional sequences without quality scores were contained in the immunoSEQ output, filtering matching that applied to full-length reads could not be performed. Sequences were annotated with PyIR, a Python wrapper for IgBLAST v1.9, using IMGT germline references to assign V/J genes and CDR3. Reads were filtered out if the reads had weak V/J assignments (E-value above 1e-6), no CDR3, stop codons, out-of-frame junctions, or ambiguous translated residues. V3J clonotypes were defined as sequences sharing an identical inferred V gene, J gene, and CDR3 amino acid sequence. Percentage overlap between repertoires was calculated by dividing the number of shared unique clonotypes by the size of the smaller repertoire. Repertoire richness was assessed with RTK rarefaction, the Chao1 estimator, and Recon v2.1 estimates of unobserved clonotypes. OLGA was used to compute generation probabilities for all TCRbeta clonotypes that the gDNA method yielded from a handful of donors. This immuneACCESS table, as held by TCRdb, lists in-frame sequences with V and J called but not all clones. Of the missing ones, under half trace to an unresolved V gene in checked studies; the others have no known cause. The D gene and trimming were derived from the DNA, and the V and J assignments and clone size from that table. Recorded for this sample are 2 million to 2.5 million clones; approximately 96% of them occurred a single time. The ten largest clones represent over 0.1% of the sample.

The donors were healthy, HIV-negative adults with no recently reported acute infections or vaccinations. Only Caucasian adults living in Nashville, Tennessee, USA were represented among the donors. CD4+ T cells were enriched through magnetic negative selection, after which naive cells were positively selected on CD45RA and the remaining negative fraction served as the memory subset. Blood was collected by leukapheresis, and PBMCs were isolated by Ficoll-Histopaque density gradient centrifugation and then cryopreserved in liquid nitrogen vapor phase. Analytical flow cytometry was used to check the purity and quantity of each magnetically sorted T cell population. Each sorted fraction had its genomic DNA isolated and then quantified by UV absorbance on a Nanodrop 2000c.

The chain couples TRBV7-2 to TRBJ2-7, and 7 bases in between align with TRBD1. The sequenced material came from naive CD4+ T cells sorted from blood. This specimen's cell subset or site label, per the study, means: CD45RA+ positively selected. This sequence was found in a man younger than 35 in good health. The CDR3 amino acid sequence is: CASSLTRGYEQYF. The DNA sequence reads TGTGCCAGCAGCTTAACCAGGGGGTACGAGCAGTACTTC.